The 20 T cell receptor beta chains below come from one sample, sequenced in a study of a mutant IDH1 vaccine in newly diagnosed glioma. The time point: week 23, last vaccination. Alongside topical imiquimod, each dose of vaccine comprised 300 ug of mutant IDH1 20-mer peptide. Clones were read by immunoSEQ multiplex PCR, and TCRdb kept only the in-frame ones, dropping some. Here the sample spans about 60,000 clones, 85% to 90% being singletons. These TCRs' antigens remain unknown. The sequences come from PBMCs, collected from a glioma patient whose treatment included an IDH1 peptide vaccine. These receptors all come from a man aged 35 to 55 with glioma.

The chain carries TRBV6-4 and TRBJ2-1; 7 nucleotides align to TRBD2. The CDR3 is 15 amino acids. Trimming took 5 bases from V and 8 from J; bases not matched to a gene: 12. The germline V gene has CDR1 MRHNA and CDR2 SNTAGT. The CDR3 sequence: CASSPLAGEVDEQFF. For the CDR3, the DNA is TGTGCCAGCAGTCCTCTGGCGGGAGAAGTAGATGAGCAGTTCTTC.

The chain joins TRBV9 to TRBJ2-1; D remains ambiguous. The CDR3 has 15 amino acids. V was clipped by 2 bases and J by 0 bases, with 9 bases between them. The germline CDR1 and CDR2 sequences are SGDLS and YYNGEE. CDR3 nucleotides: TGTGCCAGCAGCGTTGGATGGAGCTCCTACAATGAGCAGTTCTTC. As protein: CASSVGWSSYNEQFF.

This clone has only one observation. This chain links TRBV4-3 with TRBJ2-5; possible D gene TRBD2, 6 bases. This CDR3 region has 14 residues. Germline CDR1 reads LGHNA; CDR2 reads YSLEER. Trimming removed 0 bases at V and 4 bases at J, with 9 bases between. This chain's CDR3 is CASSQDPAGETQYF. CDR3 nucleotide sequence: TGCGCCAGCAGCCAAGATCCAGCGGGAGAGACCCAGTACTTC.

The V call is TRBV23-1, the J call TRBJ2-1; 14 nucleotides align to TRBD2. TRBV23-1 is an open reading frame whose function is uncertain. The ends lost 3 bases at V and 9 bases at J; junction bases unmatched: 7. The CDR3 totals 16 residues. Written as DNA, the CDR3 is TGCGCCAGCAGTCAGCCGACTAGCGGGAGGGCCTGTGAGCAGTTCTTC. The encoded protein is CASSQPTSGRACEQFF.

CDR3 in amino acids: CASKQPRGSSYEQYF. CDR3 DNA sequence: TGTGCCAGCAAACAGCCTCGGGGGAGCTCCTACGAGCAGTACTTC. The gene calls are TRBV6-4 and TRBJ2-7; the D gene is possibly TRBD2 (6 bases). This CDR3 contains 15 residues. V shed 7 bases and J shed 0 bases, with 16 bases lying between them. The germline CDR1 and CDR2 sequences are MRHNA and SNTAGT.

The chain uses TRBV19 and TRBJ2-1; TRBD2 matches 8 bases. Germline V gives CDR1 LNHDA, CDR2 SQIVND (reference sequence). With 4 bases clipped from V and 11 bases from J, the junction kept 10 bases outside the gene matches. CDR3 length: 14 amino acids. CDR3 residues: CASSTGLEGTQQFF. The CDR3 nucleotides read TGTGCCAGTAGTACGGGACTAGAAGGGACGCAGCAGTTCTTC. Variable domain in full (rest from reference TRBV19 and TRBJ2-1): DGGITQSPKYLFRKEGQNVTLSCEQNLNHDAMYWYRQDPGQGLRLIYYSQIVNDFQKGDIAEGYSVSREKKESFPLTVTSAQKNPTAFYLCASSTGLEGTQQFFGPGTRLTVL.

The chain links TRBV19 to TRBJ2-5; 7 nucleotides line up with TRBD1. Germline assignment: CDR1 LNHDA and CDR2 SQIVND (reference sequence). The CDR3 covers 15 residues. Trimming took 4 bases from V and 0 from J; bases not matched to a gene: 5. CDR3 residues: CASSRTGTYQETQYF. Here the CDR3 DNA reads TGTGCCAGTAGTAGGACAGGCACGTACCAAGAGACCCAGTACTTC. Filled out from reference TRBV19 and TRBJ2-5, the complete variable domain reads DGGITQSPKYLFRKEGQNVTLSCEQNLNHDAMYWYRQDPGQGLRLIYYSQIVNDFQKGDIAEGYSVSREKKESFPLTVTSAQKNPTAFYLCASSRTGTYQETQYFGPGTRLLVL.

In this sample, this clone turned up a few times. The J gene is TRBJ2-2, the V gene TRBV5-1; the D is unclear. Germline V lookup: CDR1 SGHRS, CDR2 YFSETQ. V was shortened by 4 bases and J by 5 bases, with 9 bases between the two germline ends. CDR3 length: 13 amino acids. The CDR3 is CASSGLSTGELFF. Written as DNA, the CDR3 is TGCGCCAGCAGCGGCCTAAGTACCGGGGAGCTGTTTTTT.

The rearrangement joins TRBV19 to TRBJ1-5, with TRBD1 matching over 10 bases. The CDR3 contains 15 residues. The V gene's germline CDR1 is LNHDA and CDR2 SQIVND (reference sequence). V lost 2 bases to trimming and J lost 4 bases; unmatched junction nucleotides: 2. CDR3 sequence reads: CASSIRDRGNQPQHF. For the CDR3, the DNA is TGTGCCAGTAGTATACGGGACAGGGGTAATCAGCCCCAGCATTTT.

The genes are TRBV7-2 and TRBJ2-3; D is uncertain. CDR1 is SGHTA and CDR2 is FQGNSA in the germline V gene. Trimming shortened V by 7 bases and J by 5 bases, and 13 bases separated the two germline ends. This CDR3 has 13 residues. CDR3 sequence reads: CASTPRSGDTQYF. CDR3 bases: TGTGCCAGCACCCCACGCTCGGGAGATACGCAGTATTTT.

V and J are TRBV7-9 and TRBJ2-5; D not resolved. Germline assignment: CDR1 SEHNR and CDR2 FQNEAQ (reference sequence). V lost 5 bases and J 2 bases, leaving 15 bases between the germline ends. The CDR3 is made up of 15 amino acids. The CDR3, as DNA: TGTGCCAGCAGCCAGGATACAGTTCGACAAGAGACCCAGTACTTC. Encoded protein: CASSQDTVRQETQYF.

The CDR3 sequence: CASSQPGRTYEQYF. The DNA of the CDR3 is TGTGCCAGCAGCCAACCTGGACGCACTTACGAGCAGTACTTC. The rearrangement joins TRBV4-2 to TRBJ2-7; D not resolved. Germline V gives CDR1 LGHNA, CDR2 YNFKEQ. Trimming pared 2 bases from V and 4 bases from J, leaving 12 bases between. The CDR3 is 14 amino acids.

The gene calls are TRBV5-1 and TRBJ2-7; 11 positions agree with TRBD2. Germline CDR1 SGHRS, CDR2 YFSETQ. V lost 4 bases and J lost 8; bases outside the gene matches: 5. The CDR3 is 13 residues long. Written as DNA, the CDR3 is TGCGCCAGCAGCCTAGCGGGAGGATCCAAGCAGTACTTC. Its protein product is CASSLAGGSKQYF.

The rearrangement links TRBV11-2 to TRBJ2-2; possible D gene TRBD1, 5 bases. Germline-derived CDR1 and CDR2 are SGHAT and FQNNGV. The V gene lost 1 base and the J gene lost 1 base, with 10 bases spanning the gap. The CDR3 loop spans 16 amino acids. The CDR3 bases are TGTGCCAGCAGCTTAGGGGGCCCCTTGAACACCGGGGAGCTGTTTTTT. It codes for CASSLGGPLNTGELFF.

The chain is built from TRBV4-2 and TRBJ1-5; tentative D call: TRBD1 (6 bases). The V gene's germline CDR1 is LGHNA and CDR2 YNFKEQ. Trimming stripped 1 base from V and 0 bases from J, with 10 bases between. CDR3 length: 16 residues. The CDR3: CASSQVGQTSNQPQHF. The CDR3 region has the DNA TGTGCCAGCAGCCAAGTAGGACAGACTAGCAATCAGCCCCAGCATTTT.

The chain carries TRBV11-2 and TRBJ1-3; 7 bases are shared with TRBD1. The trim removed 5 bases at V and 4 bases at J, leaving 8 bases unmatched. The germline V gene encodes CDR1 SGHAT and CDR2 FQNNGV. This CDR3 has 15 amino acids. In DNA, the CDR3 is TGTGCCAGCAGCAGTGACAGGGCTTGGGGAAACACCATATATTTT. Its protein product is CASSSDRAWGNTIYF.

The chain carries TRBV11-2 and TRBJ2-5, with 10 bases that match TRBD2. CDR3 length: 16 amino acids. Unmatched junction bases numbered 5, after V lost 3 bases and J lost 1 base. From germline, CDR1 is SGHAT and CDR2 FQNNGV. DNA of the CDR3: TGTGCCAGCAGCTTGGTGGCTAGCGGGAGCCAAGAGACCCAGTACTTC. Its translation: CASSLVASGSQETQYF. Together with reference TRBV11-2 and TRBJ2-5, the CDR3 gives the full variable domain: EAGVAQSPRYKIIEKRQSVAFWCNPISGHATLYWYQQILGQGPKLLIQFQNNGVVDDSQLPKDRFSAERLKGVDSTLKIQPAKLEDSAVYLCASSLVASGSQETQYFGPGTRLLVL.

V and J are TRBV29-1 and TRBJ2-5, with TRBD2 matching over 7 bases. The V segment lost 2 bases and the J segment 7 bases; nucleotides outside the gene matches: 7. This CDR3 has 13 amino acids. Germline V CDR1 and CDR2: SQVTM, ANQGSEA. DNA of the CDR3: TGCAGCGTTGAAAGGGGAGGGATAGGGACCCAGTACTTC. This gives the protein CSVERGGIGTQYF.

This chain connects TRBV19 to TRBJ2-7; D possibly corresponds to TRBD1 (6 bases). This CDR3 region has 15 residues. V was clipped by 3 bases and J by 0 bases, with 12 bases between them. Germline values: CDR1 LNHDA, CDR2 SQIVND (reference sequence). This chain's CDR3 is CASSIGGQPSYEQYF. In DNA, the CDR3 is TGTGCCAGTAGTATCGGAGGACAGCCCTCCTACGAGCAGTACTTC.

The CDR3 DNA reads TGTGCCAGCTCCCCGGGTGCAACTAATGAAAAACTGTTTTTT. This codes for CASSPGATNEKLFF. The rearrangement joins TRBV18 to TRBJ1-4; D remains unclear. Trimming shortened V by 6 bases and J by 0 bases, and 8 bases separated the two germline ends. The CDR3 is 14 residues long. Per germline, CDR1 KGHSH and CDR2 LQKENI. Full variable domain (missing parts from reference TRBV18 and TRBJ1-4): NAGVMQNPRHLVRRRGQEARLRCSPMKGHSHVYWYRQLPEEGLKFMVYLQKENIIDESGMPKERFSAEFPKEGPSILRIQQVVRGDSAAYFCASSPGATNEKLFFGSGTQLSVL.